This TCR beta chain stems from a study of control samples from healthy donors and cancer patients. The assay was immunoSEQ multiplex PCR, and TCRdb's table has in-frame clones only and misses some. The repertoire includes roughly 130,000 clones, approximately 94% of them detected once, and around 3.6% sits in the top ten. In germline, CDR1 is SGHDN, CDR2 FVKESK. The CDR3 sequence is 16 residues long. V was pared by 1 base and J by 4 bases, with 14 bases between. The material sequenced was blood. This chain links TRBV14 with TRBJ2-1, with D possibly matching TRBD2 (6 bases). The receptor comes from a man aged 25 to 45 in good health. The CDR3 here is CASSQGGKRVYNEQFF. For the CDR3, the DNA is TGTGCCAGCAGCCAAGGCGGCAAGCGGGTTTACAATGAGCAGTTCTTC.